These 9 T cell receptor beta chains were sequenced from one sample in a study of blood T cell repertoires in COVID-19 (dated by TCRdb to the early 2020s). Libraries were built with the immunoSEQ multiplex PCR assay. TCRdb mirrors the immuneACCESS table, restricted to in-frame sequences. Some clones are absent from its copies; in checked studies, under half trace to an unresolved V gene, and the reason for the others is unknown. This sample comprises around 150,000 clones, approximately 80% of them detected only once. The ten largest make up over 2% of the sample. Sequencing was performed on peripheral blood. These receptors all stem from a man in his 70s with acute or convalescent COVID-19.

The genes are TRBV6-1 and TRBJ1-1, with D tentatively TRBD1 (5 bases). Germline assignment: CDR1 MNHNS and CDR2 SASEGT. The V and J ends lost 3 bases and 6 bases respectively, with 11 bases between them. The CDR3 runs to 13 residues. The chain's CDR3 is CASSEGGTAEAFF. The CDR3 DNA reads TGTGCCAGCAGTGAGGGGGGTACGGCTGAAGCTTTCTTT.

CDR3 DNA sequence: TGTGCCAGCAGCTTGTTCCGGGACTCGCTCATCAATGAGCAGTTCTTC. It encodes CASSLFRDSLINEQFF. The chain recombines TRBV11-2 with TRBJ2-1, with TRBD2 as a possible D gene (6 bases). V was clipped by 3 bases and J by 6 bases, with 18 bases between them. CDR1 and CDR2 (germline): SGHAT, FQNNGV. This CDR3 spans 16 amino acids.

This chain joins TRBV5-1 and TRBJ1-4; a weak D match, TRBD1 (5 bases). This CDR3 has 14 amino acids. Germline-derived CDR1 and CDR2 are SGHRS and YFSETQ. The V gene lost 2 bases and the J gene lost 8 bases, with 13 bases spanning the gap. CDR3 in DNA: TGCGCCAGCAGCTTCAGGGCCGATAGGGAAAAACTGTTTTTT. It codes for CASSFRADREKLFF.

The CDR3 loop is CASSSTGTVNNEQFF. CDR3 in DNA: TGCGCCAGCAGCAGCACCGGGACAGTTAACAATGAGCAGTTCTTC. The V call is TRBV5-1, the J call TRBJ2-1; 7 nucleotides agree with TRBD1. Trimming cost V 4 bases and J 5 bases; bases outside gene matches: 9. CDR1 and CDR2 from the germline V gene are SGHRS and YFSETQ. The length of the CDR3 is 15 residues.

The chain joins TRBV28 to TRBJ1-5; perhaps TRBD1 as D (6 bases). This CDR3 is built from 16 residues. CDR1 and CDR2 from the germline V gene are MDHEN and SYDVKM. Trimming left V 5 bases short and J 6 bases short, with 20 bases between. CDR3 bases: TGTGCCAGCAGTACCCCGGACAGCGCAGAAGTTCAGCCCCAGCATTTT. It codes for CASSTPDSAEVQPQHF.

This clone was seen repeatedly, ten times or more. The chain combines TRBV7-9 with TRBJ1-2, with 10 bases lining up with TRBD1. The V gene's germline CDR1 is SEHNR and CDR2 FQNEAQ (reference sequence). V was pared by 6 bases and J by 2 bases, with 3 bases of the junction left unmatched. CDR3 length equals 14 residues. The CDR3 protein is CASSWTGGNYGYTF. The CDR3 DNA is TGTGCCAGCAGTTGGACAGGGGGGAACTATGGCTACACCTTC.

This chain joins TRBV5-1 and TRBJ2-5; 9 nucleotides align to TRBD2. After removal of 4 bases from V and 6 bases from J, the junction contained 13 bases not matched to a gene. There are 16 residues in the CDR3. Germline CDR1 SGHRS, CDR2 YFSETQ. In DNA form, the CDR3 reads TGCGCCAGCAGCAGGATAGCGGGGGACACTTCCAAGACCCAGTACTTC. It encodes CASSRIAGDTSKTQYF.

This clone was counted a few times. V is TRBV6-6 and J is TRBJ1-1, with D perhaps matching TRBD1 (6 bases). CDR3 size: 14 residues. Germline CDR1 and CDR2: MNHNY and SVGAGI (reference sequence). The V gene lost 2 bases and the J gene lost 5 bases, with 12 bases spanning the gap. Here the CDR3 reads CASSYNGQLTEAFF. The CDR3 DNA reads TGTGCCAGCAGTTACAACGGACAGTTGACTGAAGCTTTCTTT.

This rearrangement joins TRBV4-1 to TRBJ2-6, with D perhaps TRBD2 (6 bases). V dropped 0 bases and J dropped 2 bases, with 8 bases sitting between them. The germline V gene encodes CDR1 MGHRA and CDR2 YSYEKL. CDR3 length: 16 amino acids. The CDR3: CASSQDSGAGANVLTF. The CDR3 DNA reads as TGCGCCAGCAGCCAAGATTCGGGGGCTGGGGCCAACGTCCTGACTTTC.